One sample yielded the 26 T cell receptor beta chains listed below, sequenced in a study of T cells in Graves' hyperthyroidism and ophthalmopathy. RNA transcripts served as the template for amplifying TCR beta CDR3 regions. The primer set for the first-round RT-PCR of the TCR CDR3 was HTBI. TCRdb analysed the multiplex PCR reads with MiXCR anew, one entry per CDR3 protein. Among 380,000 or so distinct CDR3 sequences listed, 13% were seen once. Input material: blood. The origin of the receptors is a man aged 25-45 years with Graves' hyperthyroidism that later progressed to Graves' ophthalmopathy.

This clonotype was seen ten or more times. V is TRBV11-3 and J is TRBJ2-1, with D unclear. This CDR3 has 13 residues. Germline CDR1 SGHNT, CDR2 YENEEA. The germline V and J ends were trimmed by 4 bases and 9 bases, with 13 bases remaining between them. CDR3 DNA: TGTGCCAGCAGCTCCTACGGCCCGGGTGAGCAGTTCTTC. This encodes CASSSYGPGEQFF.

This clonotype turned up a few times. The chain links TRBV2 to TRBJ2-2; 7 bases match TRBD2. Germline CDR1 reads SNHLY; CDR2 reads FYNNEI. V shed 3 bases and J 6 bases; nucleotides not matched to a gene: 7. There are 15 residues in the CDR3. CDR3 coding DNA: TGTGCCAGCAGTGACGAGGGCAGCGGGGCCGGGGAGCTGTTTTTT. Encoded protein: CASSDEGSGAGELFF.

Note on this clonotype: A junction boundary mismatches the germline segment, possibly from a read error. V usage is TRBV3-1 and J usage is TRBJ1-4, with D perhaps matching TRBD1 (5 bases). The CDR3 extends over 16 amino acids. CDR1 and CDR2 from the germline V gene are LGHDT and YNNKEL (reference sequence). CDR3 protein: CASSHGKQDRNEKLSF. The CDR3 DNA sequence: TGTGCCAGCAGCCACGGGAAACAGGACCGAAATGAAAAACTGTCTTTT.

This clonotype was seen at least ten times. CDR3 region: CAISGDRVENTEAFF. The CDR3 DNA sequence: TGTGCCATCAGTGGCGACAGGGTGGAGAACACTGAAGCTTTCTTT. This rearrangement joins TRBV10-3 to TRBJ1-1; 7 bases map to TRBD1. CDR1 and CDR2 from the germline V gene are ENHRY and SYGVKD. The CDR3 is 15 residues long. The junction had 6 bases not matched to a gene; V was cut back by 4 bases and J by 1 base.

This clonotype was seen many times. CDR3 bases: TGTGCCAGCAGCTTACTACGGCAGAACTACGAGCAGTACTTC. Its protein product is CASSLLRQNYEQYF. The V gene is TRBV11-2, the J gene TRBJ2-7, with D hard to call. Germline CDR1 reads SGHAT; CDR2 reads FQNNGV. V lost 2 bases, J lost 3 bases, and 11 bases lay in between. The CDR3 covers 14 residues.

This clonotype appeared a few times. This could be a read error, since a much larger clone is one nucleotide away. The rearrangement uses TRBV7-8 and TRBJ1-5; 9 bases align to TRBD1. The end of the DNA fits TRBJ2-3 better, so the J call may be wrong. Germline lookup yields CDR1 SGHVS and CDR2 FQNEAQ. The CDR3 has 15 amino acids. The DNA of the CDR3 is TGTGCCAGCAGCTTAGCAGGACAGGGGAGCCAGCCCCAGTATTTT. This translates into CASSLAGQGSQPQYF.

The genes are TRBV29-1 and TRBJ2-3, with D uncertain. The CDR3 loop spans 16 amino acids. CDR1 and CDR2 (germline): SQVTM, ANQGSEA. The V end was cut by 5 bases, the J end by 2 bases, with 20 bases between. The CDR3 DNA reads as TGCAGCGTTCCTAAGGCAGCTCAAGCTTACACAGATACGCAGTATTTT. This encodes CSVPKAAQAYTDTQYF.

The chain links TRBV19 to TRBJ2-7; D possibly matches TRBD1 or TRBD2 (5 bases each). The CDR3 consists of 14 residues. The V end was cut by 7 bases, the J end by 0 bases, with 13 bases between. Germline V lookup: CDR1 LNHDA, CDR2 SQIVND (reference sequence). CDR3 nucleotide sequence: TGTGCCAGTACCGGGACGGCCAGCTCCTACGAGCAGTACTTC. This translates into CASTGTASSYEQYF. The full variable domain, with the rest looked up from reference TRBV19 and TRBJ2-7, is DGGITQSPKYLFRKEGQNVTLSCEQNLNHDAMYWYRQDPGQGLRLIYYSQIVNDFQKGDIAEGYSVSREKKESFPLTVTSAQKNPTAFYLCASTGTASSYEQYFGPGTRLTVT.

This clonotype was picked up many times. CDR3 nucleotides: TGTGCCAGCAGCCGGGTCCAGGGGAGAGATGGCTACACCTTC. Protein sequence: CASSRVQGRDGYTF. The rearrangement links TRBV7-2 to TRBJ1-2; D may be TRBD1 (6 bases). The CDR3 length is 14 residues. Trimming shortened V by 5 bases and J by 6 bases, and 16 bases separated the two germline ends. Germline V gene sequence: CDR1 SGHTA, CDR2 FQGNSA.

There are many counts of this clonotype. V gene TRBV7-8 combines with J gene TRBJ1-3; D unclear. Germline V gives CDR1 SGHVS, CDR2 FQNEAQ. The CDR3 extends over 17 amino acids. The germline V and J ends were trimmed by 3 bases and 0 bases, with 15 bases remaining between them. This CDR3 reads CASSFNQYYSSGNTIYF. The CDR3 region has the DNA TGTGCCAGCAGCTTCAATCAGTACTATTCCTCTGGAAACACCATATATTTT.

This clonotype was found many times. CDR3 residues: CASSYDWRGGAGELFF. CDR3 in DNA: TGTGCCAGCAGTTACGATTGGCGGGGGGGCGCCGGGGAGCTGTTTTTT. The V gene is TRBV6-5, the J gene TRBJ2-2; 9 bases align to TRBD2. V gave up 2 bases and J gave up 6 bases; unmatched junction bases: 7. Germline CDR1 is MNHEY and CDR2 is SVGAGI. The length of the CDR3 is 16 residues.

This clonotype occurred a few times. Written as DNA, the CDR3 is TGTGCCAGCTGGATCCCGGGAGAACCCCAGCATTTT. Protein product: CASWIPGEPQHF. The chain recombines TRBV27 with TRBJ1-5; D unclear. The CDR3 contains 12 residues. V dropped 8 bases and J dropped 10 bases, with 15 bases sitting between them. Germline V gene data show CDR1 as MNHEY and CDR2 as SMNVEV (reference sequence).

V usage is TRBV3-1 and J usage is TRBJ2-7, with 7 bases lining up with TRBD1. CDR1 is LGHDT, CDR2 YNNKEL, per germline (reference sequence). V dropped 6 bases and J dropped 3; count of bases not matched to a gene: 5. The CDR3 runs 13 residues. The chain's CDR3 is CASRGDRVYEQYF. The CDR3 DNA follows: TGTGCCAGCAGGGGCGACAGGGTCTACGAGCAGTACTTC.

This clonotype was seen many times. The gene calls are TRBV20-1 and TRBJ1-2, with D uncertain. Trimming removed 0 bases at V and 3 bases at J, with 8 bases between. The CDR3 runs 13 residues. Germline V gives CDR1 DFQATT, CDR2 SNEGSKA (reference sequence). CDR3 region: CSAREGWDYGYTF. The CDR3 nucleotides are TGCAGTGCTAGAGAGGGTTGGGACTATGGCTACACCTTC.

The gene calls are TRBV6-1 and TRBJ1-1; 8 bases map to TRBD1. Trimming took 6 bases from V and 5 from J; bases not matched to a gene: 11. This CDR3 has 15 amino acids. Germline V gene sequence: CDR1 MNHNS, CDR2 SASEGT. The CDR3, as DNA: TGTGCCAGCAGCCCTGGACAGGGTCGGGGAACTGAAGCTTTCTTT. Translation: CASSPGQGRGTEAFF.

This clonotype occurred a few times. The rearrangement uses TRBV19 and TRBJ2-3; 7 positions match TRBD1. There are 16 residues in the CDR3. Germline V gives CDR1 LNHDA, CDR2 SQIVND (reference sequence). The trim removed 6 bases at V and 6 bases at J, leaving 15 bases unmatched. This CDR3 is CASRTGQYTPGDTQYF. Written as DNA, the CDR3 is TGTGCCAGTAGGACGGGACAGTACACCCCAGGGGATACGCAGTATTTT. The complete variable domain, with remaining parts taken from reference TRBV19 and TRBJ2-3, reads DGGITQSPKYLFRKEGQNVTLSCEQNLNHDAMYWYRQDPGQGLRLIYYSQIVNDFQKGDIAEGYSVSREKKESFPLTVTSAQKNPTAFYLCASRTGQYTPGDTQYFGPGTRLTVL.

There are many counts of this clonotype. The chain employs TRBV13 and TRBJ2-1; a weak D match, TRBD2 (7 bases). Deletions cut 5 bases from V and 4 bases from J, with 18 bases between. The CDR3 sequence is 16 residues long. Germline V gene lookup returns CDR1 PRHDT and CDR2 FYEKMQ (reference sequence). The CDR3 is CASSPEGGLGYNEQFF. The CDR3 DNA sequence: TGTGCCAGCAGCCCGGAGGGGGGGCTAGGGTACAATGAGCAGTTCTTC.

This clonotype has more than one count but fewer than ten. V and J are TRBV18 and TRBJ1-6; 8 bases agree with TRBD1. The CDR3 has 15 amino acids. V dropped 2 bases and J dropped 7; count of bases not matched to a gene: 4. Germline CDR1 is KGHSH and CDR2 is LQKENI. CDR3 DNA: TGTGCCAGCTCACCAAGACAGGGGAGGAATTCACCCCTCCACTTT. It codes for CASSPRQGRNSPLHF. Together with reference TRBV18 and TRBJ1-6, the CDR3 gives the full variable domain: NAGVMQNPRHLVRRRGQEARLRCSPMKGHSHVYWYRQLPEEGLKFMVYLQKENIIDESGMPKERFSAEFPKEGPSILRIQQVVRGDSAAYFCASSPRQGRNSPLHFGNGTRLTVT.

On this clonotype itself: A read error is possible here, since a much larger clone lies one base away. The V and J genes are TRBV30 and TRBJ2-7, with a weak D call TRBD2 (5 bases). CDR3 length: 12 amino acids. The germline V and J ends were trimmed by 3 bases and 6 bases, with 12 bases remaining between them. In germline, CDR1 is GTSNPN, CDR2 SVGIG (reference sequence). CDR3 sequence: CAWRRVLSEQYF. The DNA of the CDR3 is TGTGCCTGGAGGAGGGTACTGTCCGAGCAGTACTTC.

The CDR3: CSARRLAGAPGNNEQFF. CDR3 nucleotides: TGCAGTGCTAGAAGACTAGCGGGGGCTCCCGGTAATAATGAGCAGTTCTTC. The chain carries TRBV20-1 and TRBJ2-1; 12 nucleotides match TRBD2. CDR1 and CDR2 (germline): DFQATT, SNEGSKA (reference sequence). This CDR3 has 17 amino acids. Trimming at V came to 2 bases and at J to 7 bases, leaving 12 bases not matched to a gene.

This clonotype showed up just once. The chain is built from TRBV6-4 and TRBJ2-7; 11 bases align to TRBD2. Germline-derived CDR1 and CDR2 are MRHNA and SNTAGT. Unmatched junction bases numbered 11, after V lost 2 bases and J lost 2 bases. This CDR3 is built from 18 residues. This CDR3 is CASSDEVQLAGVPYEQYF. The DNA for the CDR3 is TGTGCCAGCAGTGACGAGGTACAACTAGCGGGGGTTCCCTACGAGCAGTACTTC.

This clonotype was observed at least ten times. This chain connects TRBV5-4 to TRBJ1-4, with D possibly being TRBD1 (5 bases). CDR1 is SGHNT and CDR2 is YYREEE in the germline V gene (reference sequence). The CDR3 covers 14 residues. Trimming stripped 5 bases from V and 6 bases from J, with 14 bases between. The CDR3 DNA follows: TGTGCCAGCAGAGCTGAGACGGGGGATGAAAAACTGTTTTTT. It yields the protein CASRAETGDEKLFF.

This clonotype was detected many times. The chain joins TRBV29-1 to TRBJ2-1; 10 nucleotides line up with TRBD2. V lost 3 bases and J lost 9; bases outside the gene matches: 11. The CDR3 contains 15 residues. Germline V gene lookup returns CDR1 SQVTM and CDR2 ANQGSEA. This CDR3 reads CSVEFVSGGSVEQFF. The DNA of the CDR3 is TGCAGCGTTGAGTTCGTTAGCGGGGGGTCGGTTGAGCAGTTCTTC.

This clonotype was seen ten or more times. This chain links TRBV5-1 with TRBJ2-3; D not certain. V lost 0 bases to trimming and J lost 0 bases, with 11 bases between them. The CDR3 is made up of 16 amino acids. CDR1 is SGHRS and CDR2 is YFSETQ in the germline V gene. The CDR3 coding sequence is TGCGCCAGCAGCTTGGGACGGACCACTAGCACAGATACGCAGTATTTT. Protein: CASSLGRTTSTDTQYF.

The sample holds a few counts of this clonotype. CDR3 bases: TGTGCCAGCAGTTACCCGGCTGACGAGGGACAGTATAATTCACCCCTCCACTTT. Translating it yields CASSYPADEGQYNSPLHF. This rearrangement joins TRBV2 to TRBJ1-6; 7 bases align to TRBD1. The germline V gene encodes CDR1 SNHLY and CDR2 FYNNEI. The CDR3 loop spans 18 amino acids. V dropped 5 bases and J dropped 4; count of bases not matched to a gene: 14.

V is TRBV20-1 and J is TRBJ1-1; D not certain. The CDR3 spans 12 residues. Trimming removed 6 bases at V and 4 bases at J, with 12 bases between. Germline loops: CDR1 DFQATT, CDR2 SNEGSKA (reference sequence). The CDR3 here is CSAPPPGTEAFF. DNA for the CDR3: TGCAGTGCGCCGCCCCCGGGCACTGAAGCTTTCTTT.